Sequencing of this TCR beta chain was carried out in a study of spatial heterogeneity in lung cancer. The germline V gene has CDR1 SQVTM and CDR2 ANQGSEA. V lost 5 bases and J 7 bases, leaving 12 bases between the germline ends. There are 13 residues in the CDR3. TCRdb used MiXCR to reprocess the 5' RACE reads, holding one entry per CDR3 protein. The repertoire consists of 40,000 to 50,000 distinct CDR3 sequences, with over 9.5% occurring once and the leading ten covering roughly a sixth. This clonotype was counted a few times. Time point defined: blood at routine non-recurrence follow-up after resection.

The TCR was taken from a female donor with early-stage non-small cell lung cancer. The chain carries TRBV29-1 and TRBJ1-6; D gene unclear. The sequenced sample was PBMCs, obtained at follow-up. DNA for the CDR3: TGCAGCGTTTCGGACGTAGGAAATTCACCCCTCCACTTT. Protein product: CSVSDVGNSPLHF.